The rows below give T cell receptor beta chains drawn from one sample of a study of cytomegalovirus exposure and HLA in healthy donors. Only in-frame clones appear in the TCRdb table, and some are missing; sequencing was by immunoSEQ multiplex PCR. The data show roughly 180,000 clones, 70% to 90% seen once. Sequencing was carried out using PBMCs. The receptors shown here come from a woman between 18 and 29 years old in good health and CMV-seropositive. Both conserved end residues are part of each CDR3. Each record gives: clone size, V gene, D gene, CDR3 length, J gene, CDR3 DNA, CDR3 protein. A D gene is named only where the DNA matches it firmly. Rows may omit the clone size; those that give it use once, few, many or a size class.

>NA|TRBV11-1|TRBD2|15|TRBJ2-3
TGTGCCAGCAGCGAGACTAGCGGGGGGGCCGATACGCAGTATTTT
CASSETSGGADTQYF
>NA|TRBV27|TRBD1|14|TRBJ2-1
TGTGCCAGCAAGTGGGGACAGGGCTGGAATGAGCAGTTCTTC
CASKWGQGWNEQFF
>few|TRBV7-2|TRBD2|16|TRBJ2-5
TGTGCCAGCAGCTTACAGCGGGGGGGGGTACGAGAGACCCAGTACTTC
CASSLQRGGVRETQYF
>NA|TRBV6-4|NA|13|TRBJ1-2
TGTGCCAGCAGTGAACAGGGAAGCTATGGCTACACCTTC
CASSEQGSYGYTF
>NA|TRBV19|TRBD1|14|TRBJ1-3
TGTGCCAGTGCCCAGGGGGCTACAGGAAACACCATATATTTT
CASAQGATGNTIYF
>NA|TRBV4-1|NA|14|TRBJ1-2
TGCGCCAGCGGCCCCGGGACACTCCAATATGGCTACACCTTC
CASGPGTLQYGYTF
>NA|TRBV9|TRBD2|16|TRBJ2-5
TGTGCCAGCAGCGGAGCCGGAGCGGGGGAGCAAGAGACCCAGTACTTC
CASSGAGAGEQETQYF
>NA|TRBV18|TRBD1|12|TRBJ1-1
TGTGCCAGCTCAGTTGACAGGGCAGCAGCTTTCTTT
CASSVDRAAAFF
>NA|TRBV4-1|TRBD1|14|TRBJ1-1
TGCGCCAGCAGCCTACCGGGACAGGGGGTTTCGGCTTTCTTT
CASSLPGQGVSAFF
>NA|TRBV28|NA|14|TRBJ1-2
TGTGCCAGCAGTATCAAGACAGCCAACTATGGCTACACCTTC
CASSIKTANYGYTF
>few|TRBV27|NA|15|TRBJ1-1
TGTGCCAGCAGTTTATCGGGTAGCCTGAACACTGAAGCTTTCTTT
CASSLSGSLNTEAFF
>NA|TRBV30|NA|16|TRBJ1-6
TGTGCCTGGAGTTCAAAAACCCAGGGGTATAATTCACCCCTCCACTTT
CAWSSKTQGYNSPLHF